The 13 T cell receptor beta chains presented below share a single source sample, sequenced in a study of blood T cell repertoires in COVID-19. The table came from immunoSEQ multiplex PCR; TCRdb's copy has only in-frame clones and leaves some out. This table holds fewer than 85,000 clones, 87% found once. The source material was peripheral blood. These receptors all stem from a man aged 60 to 75 with acute or convalescent COVID-19.

The chain uses TRBV12-5 and TRBJ1-2; TRBD1 matches 7 bases. This CDR3 has 13 amino acids. After removal of 2 bases from V and 7 bases from J, the junction contained 4 bases not matched to a gene. Germline V CDR1 and CDR2: LGHNT, FRNRAP. CDR3 nucleotide sequence: TGTGCTAGTGGTTTGTACAGGGGAGGTGGCTACACCTTC. As protein: CASGLYRGGGYTF.

The rearrangement joins TRBV4-2 to TRBJ1-5; 7 positions agree with TRBD1. The CDR3 has 15 residues. Germline V lookup: CDR1 LGHNA, CDR2 YNFKEQ. V lost 0 bases and J lost 6; bases outside the gene matches: 5. CDR3 in amino acids: CASSQDRQGGQPQHF. The CDR3 DNA sequence: TGTGCCAGCAGCCAAGATAGACAGGGAGGTCAGCCCCAGCATTTT.

The rearrangement uses TRBV19 and TRBJ2-1; 8 bases match TRBD1. Losses at the gene ends were 4 bases for V and 8 bases for J; bases not matched to a gene: 7. The CDR3 runs 14 residues. Germline lookup yields CDR1 LNHDA and CDR2 SQIVND (reference sequence). The CDR3 DNA reads as TGTGCCAGTAGTAGGGCAGGGGGCCCTGATGAGCAGTTCTTC. Translated, it gives CASSRAGGPDEQFF. The full variable domain, its missing parts supplied by reference TRBV19 and TRBJ2-1, is DGGITQSPKYLFRKEGQNVTLSCEQNLNHDAMYWYRQDPGQGLRLIYYSQIVNDFQKGDIAEGYSVSREKKESFPLTVTSAQKNPTAFYLCASSRAGGPDEQFFGPGTRLTVL.

The DNA of the CDR3 is TGTGCCACCAGCAGAGCACAGAGGGCCACAGATACGCAGTATTTT. Protein sequence: CATSRAQRATDTQYF. The J gene is TRBJ2-3, the V gene TRBV15, with TRBD2 as a possible D gene (5 bases). The CDR3 sequence is 15 residues long. V shed 1 base and J shed 2 bases, with 10 bases lying between them. Germline CDR1 is LNHNV and CDR2 is YYDKDF (reference sequence).

The J gene is TRBJ1-2, the V gene TRBV25-1; perhaps TRBD1 as D (5 bases). The CDR3 length is 14 residues. Per the germline V gene, CDR1 is MGHDK and CDR2 is SYGVNS. Trimming shortened V by 1 base and J by 4 bases, and 10 bases separated the two germline ends. The DNA of the CDR3 is TGTGCCAGCAGTGAATGGGGGGGTACCTATGGCTACACCTTC. Its translation: CASSEWGGTYGYTF.

The chain couples TRBV25-1 to TRBJ1-6, with D perhaps TRBD1 (6 bases). Per germline, CDR1 MGHDK and CDR2 SYGVNS. The CDR3 totals 15 residues. The V gene lost 3 bases and the J gene lost 5 bases, with 11 bases spanning the gap. The CDR3 reads CASSDHTGNNSPLHF. The CDR3 coding sequence is TGTGCCAGCAGTGACCATACAGGGAATAATTCACCCCTCCACTTT.

The chain employs TRBV4-3 and TRBJ1-1; D might be TRBD1 (5 bases). The germline V gene encodes CDR1 LGHNA and CDR2 YSLEER. The CDR3 has 14 residues. The V and J ends lost 1 base and 2 bases respectively, with 8 bases between them. CDR3 sequence reads: CASSQGTPNTEAFF. CDR3 nucleotide sequence: TGCGCCAGCAGCCAAGGGACACCAAACACTGAAGCTTTCTTT.

The rearrangement joins TRBV7-8 to TRBJ2-7; TRBD1 matches 7 bases. The germline V gene has CDR1 SGHVS and CDR2 FQNEAQ. The CDR3 sequence is 14 residues long. The J segment lost 3 bases and the V segment lost 5 bases, leaving 7 bases of the junction unmatched. CDR3 sequence (DNA): TGTGCCAGCAGCCTTCGCCGACAGGGCTACGAGCAGTACTTC. Amino acid sequence: CASSLRRQGYEQYF.

As DNA, the CDR3 is TGCGCCAGCAGTGACCACGGGGGAATCAACGAGCAGTACTTC. As protein: CASSDHGGINEQYF. This chain connects TRBV10-2 to TRBJ2-7; a weak D match, TRBD2 (6 bases). The CDR3 contains 14 residues. The germline V gene encodes CDR1 WSHSY and CDR2 SAAADI. The ends were cut back, 3 bases at V and 5 bases at J, with 14 bases in the middle.

This chain links TRBV12-5 with TRBJ1-2, with TRBD1 matching over 7 bases. The length of the CDR3 is 13 residues. After removal of 5 bases from V and 2 bases from J, the junction contained 2 bases not matched to a gene. Looked up from germline, CDR1 is LGHNT and CDR2 is FRNRAP. CDR3 coding DNA: TGTGCTAGTGGTGGACAGGTGAACTATGGCTACACCTTC. Translating gives CASGGQVNYGYTF.

The rearrangement links TRBV5-4 to TRBJ2-5, with a tentative D call TRBD1 (6 bases). Germline values: CDR1 SGHNT, CDR2 YYREEE (reference sequence). The V and J ends lost 4 bases and 1 base respectively, with 17 bases between them. This CDR3 contains 16 residues. CDR3 protein: CASSPPEGVGQETQYF. Here the CDR3 DNA reads TGTGCCAGCAGCCCACCCGAGGGGGTGGGCCAAGAGACCCAGTACTTC.

The chain employs TRBV19 and TRBJ1-2; D is unresolved. Trimming took 1 base from V and 7 from J, leaving 7 bases between them. The CDR3 has 12 amino acids. The germline V gene encodes CDR1 LNHDA and CDR2 SQIVND (reference sequence). The CDR3 nucleotides read TGTGCCAGTAGTATAGGTCTGAGTGGCTACACCTTC. It specifies CASSIGLSGYTF.

V usage is TRBV5-6 and J usage is TRBJ1-5; D may be TRBD1 (6 bases). Trimming pared 4 bases from V and 5 bases from J, leaving 13 bases between. Per germline, CDR1 SGHDT and CDR2 YYEEEE. CDR3 length: 14 amino acids. As DNA, the CDR3 is TGTGCCAGCAGCACCAGGGGAGGGGATCAGCCCCAGCATTTT. Protein: CASSTRGGDQPQHF.